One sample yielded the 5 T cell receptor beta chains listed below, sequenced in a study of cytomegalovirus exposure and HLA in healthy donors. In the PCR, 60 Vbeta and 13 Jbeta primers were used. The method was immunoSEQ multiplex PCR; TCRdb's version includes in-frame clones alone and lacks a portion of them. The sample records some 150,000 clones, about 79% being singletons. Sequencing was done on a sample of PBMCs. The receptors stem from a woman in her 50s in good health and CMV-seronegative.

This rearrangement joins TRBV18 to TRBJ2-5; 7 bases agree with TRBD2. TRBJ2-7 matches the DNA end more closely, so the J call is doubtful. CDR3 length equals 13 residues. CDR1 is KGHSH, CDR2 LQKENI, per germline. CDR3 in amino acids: CASSRGGMDEQYF. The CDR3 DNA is TGTGCCAGCTCTCGGGGAGGGATGGACGAGCAGTACTTC.

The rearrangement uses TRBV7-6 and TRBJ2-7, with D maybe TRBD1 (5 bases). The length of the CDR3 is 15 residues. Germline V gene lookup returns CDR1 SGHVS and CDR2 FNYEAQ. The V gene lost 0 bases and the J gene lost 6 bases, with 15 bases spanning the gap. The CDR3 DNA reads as TGTGCCAGCAGCTTAGCGCTGGCAGGGAACAGCGAGCAGTACTTC. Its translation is CASSLALAGNSEQYF.

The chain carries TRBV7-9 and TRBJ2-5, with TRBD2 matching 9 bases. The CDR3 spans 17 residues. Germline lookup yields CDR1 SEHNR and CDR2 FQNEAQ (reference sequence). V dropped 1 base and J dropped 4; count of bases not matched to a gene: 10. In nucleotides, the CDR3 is TGTGCCAGCAGCTTAGGTCGGGGTAGCGGGGGTGGAGAGACCCAGTACTTC. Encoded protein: CASSLGRGSGGGETQYF.

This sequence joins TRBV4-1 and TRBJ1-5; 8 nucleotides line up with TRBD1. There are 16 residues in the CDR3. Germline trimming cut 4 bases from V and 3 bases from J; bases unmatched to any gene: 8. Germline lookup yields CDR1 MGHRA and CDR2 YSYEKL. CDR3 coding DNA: TGCGCCAGCAGCCCCCAGGGGGCCGGGGACAATCAGCCCCAGCATTTT. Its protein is CASSPQGAGDNQPQHF.

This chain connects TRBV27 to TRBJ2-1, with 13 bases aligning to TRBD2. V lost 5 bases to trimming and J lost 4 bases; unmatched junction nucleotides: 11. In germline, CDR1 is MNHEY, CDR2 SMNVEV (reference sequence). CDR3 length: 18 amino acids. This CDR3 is CASSPNWGLAGTYNEQFF. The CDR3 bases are TGTGCCAGCAGTCCAAACTGGGGACTAGCGGGGACATACAATGAGCAGTTCTTC.